The 30 T cell receptor beta chains given below trace back to one sample, sequenced in a study of cytomegalovirus exposure and HLA in healthy donors. PCR amplification relied on 60 Vbeta primers (plus 13 Jbeta primers). Only in-frame clones appear in the TCRdb table, and some are missing; sequencing was by immunoSEQ multiplex PCR. The table lists roughly 86,000 clones, around two thirds of them singletons. Sample: PBMCs. These receptor sequences come from a man aged 25-45 years in good health and CMV-seronegative.

This clone was seen just once. This chain connects TRBV7-8 to TRBJ1-6; 9 nucleotides agree with TRBD1. From germline, CDR1 is SGHVS and CDR2 FQNEAQ. CDR3 length equals 14 residues. After removal of 5 bases from V and 9 bases from J, the junction contained 5 bases not matched to a gene. The CDR3 protein is CASSHGTGTSPLHF. The CDR3 DNA follows: TGTGCCAGCAGCCACGGGACAGGGACTTCACCCCTCCACTTT.

Concerning this clone itself: This sample also contains other DNA sequences that code for the same CDR3. The chain couples TRBV29-1 to TRBJ2-3; 7 bases line up with TRBD1. Trimming removed 7 bases from V and 5 bases from J; junction bases left unmatched: 12. Germline V gene data show CDR1 as SQVTM and CDR2 as ANQGSEA. The CDR3 runs 14 residues. The CDR3 here is CSDNRDRVGDTQYF. The CDR3 DNA reads as TGCAGCGACAACCGGGACAGAGTAGGAGATACGCAGTATTTT.

The rearrangement joins TRBV19 to TRBJ2-7; TRBD2 matches 7 bases. Germline values: CDR1 LNHDA, CDR2 SQIVND (reference sequence). V lost 6 bases and J lost 2; bases outside the gene matches: 10. The CDR3 spans 15 residues. The CDR3 reads CASRPPGTKTYEQYF. For the CDR3, the DNA is TGTGCCAGTAGACCCCCGGGGACTAAGACCTACGAGCAGTACTTC.

The V gene is TRBV2, the J gene TRBJ2-7, with 7 bases that match TRBD2. CDR1 SNHLY and CDR2 FYNNEI come from the germline V gene. The CDR3 is 18 residues long. V dropped 3 bases and J dropped 1; count of bases not matched to a gene: 15. DNA of the CDR3: TGTGCCAGCAGTGACCTCGGAGATTGGGACTACGCATCCTACGAGCAGTACTTC. Translation gives CASSDLGDWDYASYEQYF.

This clone was counted between two and nine times. The chain recombines TRBV5-1 with TRBJ1-6, with D possibly TRBD1 on 5 matching bases. Trimming took 4 bases from V and 8 from J, leaving 10 bases between them. The CDR3 has 13 residues. Germline V gene sequence: CDR1 SGHRS, CDR2 YFSETQ. As DNA, the CDR3 is TGCGCCAGCAGCCCGCTAGGGGATTCACCCCTCCACTTT. It encodes CASSPLGDSPLHF.

The chain is built from TRBV20-1 and TRBJ1-4; D unresolved. The germline V gene has CDR1 DFQATT and CDR2 SNEGSKA (reference sequence). CDR3 length equals 11 residues. The V and J ends lost 7 bases and 5 bases respectively, with 8 bases between them. The DNA for the CDR3 is TGCAGTGTCCCTAGAAATGAAAAACTGTTTTTT. This gives the protein CSVPRNEKLFF.

This chain joins TRBV27 and TRBJ2-7; 9 positions match TRBD1. J lost 6 bases, V lost 4 bases, and 7 bases had no gene match. Germline values: CDR1 MNHEY, CDR2 SMNVEV (reference sequence). The CDR3 length is 14 residues. CDR3 nucleotide sequence: TGTGCCAGCAGTTACCTCGACAGGGGGAGCGAGCAGTACTTC. It translates to CASSYLDRGSEQYF.

The chain employs TRBV27 and TRBJ2-1, with 7 bases aligning to TRBD2. This CDR3 contains 16 residues. Trimming at V came to 5 bases and at J to 0 bases, leaving 7 bases not matched to a gene. The germline V gene has CDR1 MNHEY and CDR2 SMNVEV (reference sequence). The CDR3 DNA sequence: TGTGCCAGCAGTACTGCGGGAGTCATCTCCTACAATGAGCAGTTCTTC. It yields the protein CASSTAGVISYNEQFF.

The V call is TRBV30, the J call TRBJ1-2, with 7 nucleotides matching TRBD1. V dropped 3 bases and J dropped 3; count of bases not matched to a gene: 4. The CDR3 is made up of 13 amino acids. Germline V gene lookup returns CDR1 GTSNPN and CDR2 SVGIG (reference sequence). The CDR3 protein is CAWSKGADYGYTF. The CDR3 nucleotides read TGTGCCTGGAGCAAGGGGGCGGACTATGGCTACACCTTC.

The V and J genes are TRBV6-5 and TRBJ1-1; D is perhaps TRBD1 (5 bases). The CDR3 extends over 15 amino acids. V was trimmed by 5 bases and J by 0 bases, leaving 13 bases between them. Germline-derived CDR1 and CDR2 are MNHEY and SVGAGI. The CDR3 DNA is TGTGCCAGCAGTCAACTCAGGGTGATGAACACTGAAGCTTTCTTT. Amino acids: CASSQLRVMNTEAFF.

This clone was seen a handful of times. This chain links TRBV10-3 with TRBJ1-4; D is unclear. CDR1 is ENHRY and CDR2 is SYGVKD in the germline V gene. The CDR3 has 14 residues. Trimming left V 6 bases short and J 0 bases short, with 8 bases between. The CDR3 DNA is TGTGCCATCAGGCCAGGTTCAACTAATGAAAAACTGTTTTTT. Its protein product is CAIRPGSTNEKLFF.

This clone was found a few times. The genes are TRBV9 and TRBJ2-5; possible D gene TRBD2, 5 bases. This CDR3 is built from 12 residues. Germline assignment: CDR1 SGDLS and CDR2 YYNGEE. V lost 4 bases and J lost 4, with 8 bases in between. The CDR3, as DNA: TGTGCCAGCAGCCCCGGACTAGAGACCCAGTACTTC. It is translated as CASSPGLETQYF.

This clone showed up just a few times. This chain connects TRBV6-5 to TRBJ2-5; 15 bases fit TRBD2. Trimming took 4 bases from V and 5 from J; bases not matched to a gene: 5. The germline gives CDR1 MNHEY, CDR2 SVGAGI. The CDR3 contains 16 residues. Here the CDR3 reads CASSLRTSGGVETQYF. Written as DNA, the CDR3 is TGTGCCAGCAGTTTGCGGACTAGCGGGGGGGTTGAGACCCAGTACTTC.

V gene TRBV11-3 combines with J gene TRBJ2-5; 7 bases are shared with TRBD1. After removal of 0 bases from V and 1 base from J, the junction contained 2 bases not matched to a gene. CDR1 is SGHNT, CDR2 YENEEA, per germline. The CDR3 runs 15 residues. The DNA of the CDR3 is TGTGCCAGCAGCTTAGAAGGGGGCCCCCAAGAGACCCAGTACTTC. Translating it yields CASSLEGGPQETQYF.

The V gene is TRBV30, the J gene TRBJ1-2, with TRBD1 as a possible D gene (5 bases). This CDR3 is 13 amino acids long. Trimming shortened V by 2 bases and J by 5 bases, and 12 bases separated the two germline ends. Per the germline V gene, CDR1 is GTSNPN and CDR2 is SVGIG (reference sequence). The CDR3 reads CAWSSGPRYGYTF. The CDR3 DNA is TGTGCCTGGAGTTCAGGGCCCCGGTATGGCTACACCTTC.

This clone occurred once. J is TRBJ2-7 and V is TRBV11-2, with 7 bases identical to TRBD1. From germline, CDR1 is SGHAT and CDR2 FQNNGV. This CDR3 is built from 14 residues. The trim removed 5 bases at V and 3 bases at J, leaving 7 bases unmatched. Here the CDR3 DNA reads TGTGCCAGCAGCCTCCCTAACAGGGGCTACGAGCAGTACTTC. It codes for CASSLPNRGYEQYF.

The CDR3 region has the DNA TGTGCCTGGACGACCCAGGGGAAGGGAGTCGGGGAGCTGTTTTTT. It translates to CAWTTQGKGVGELFF. The chain links TRBV30 to TRBJ2-2, with D possibly being TRBD1 (6 bases). Germline V gene sequence: CDR1 GTSNPN, CDR2 SVGIG (reference sequence). Trimming removed 4 bases at V and 7 bases at J, with 19 bases between. The CDR3 sequence is 15 residues long.

This clone was recorded a few times. The rearrangement links TRBV28 to TRBJ2-2, with TRBD1 matching over 9 bases. The V segment lost 7 bases and the J segment 7 bases; nucleotides outside the gene matches: 16. The CDR3 is made up of 17 amino acids. Germline CDR1 is MDHEN and CDR2 is SYDVKM. The CDR3 nucleotides are TGTGCCAGCACCCTAAAGAGGACAGGGGTACGGGGCGGGGAGCTGTTTTTT. Protein sequence: CASTLKRTGVRGGELFF.

The rearrangement uses TRBV10-3 and TRBJ1-2; D remains unclear. Trimming left V 0 bases short and J 6 bases short, with 11 bases between. CDR3 length: 14 amino acids. Germline CDR1 reads ENHRY; CDR2 reads SYGVKD. CDR3 DNA: TGTGCCATCAGTGAGTCTGAGGGTCGAAATGGCTACACCTTC. Its protein is CAISESEGRNGYTF.

This chain connects TRBV10-3 to TRBJ1-2; D is ambiguous. Per the germline V gene, CDR1 is ENHRY and CDR2 is SYGVKD. The CDR3 extends over 13 amino acids. V dropped 8 bases and J dropped 0 bases, with 10 bases sitting between them. The CDR3 is CAISGSSNYGYTF. DNA for the CDR3: TGTGCCATCTCAGGAAGCTCTAACTATGGCTACACCTTC.

The chain is built from TRBV5-5 and TRBJ2-5; 10 bases agree with TRBD1. The germline CDR1 and CDR2 sequences are SGHKS and YYEKEE (reference sequence). The CDR3 spans 15 residues. Losses at the gene ends were 0 bases for V and 4 bases for J; bases not matched to a gene: 3. CDR3 DNA: TGTGCCAGCAGCTTGGATGGGACAGGGGCAGAGACCCAGTACTTC. It is translated as CASSLDGTGAETQYF.

The rearrangement uses TRBV6-6 and TRBJ2-7; the match to TRBD1 covers 8 bases. V gave up 6 bases and J gave up 6 bases; unmatched junction bases: 4. CDR3 length: 12 amino acids. Germline CDR1 and CDR2: MNHNY and SVGAGI (reference sequence). CDR3 residues: CASSSGGPEQYF. The CDR3 DNA reads as TGTGCCAGCAGCTCAGGGGGCCCCGAGCAGTACTTC.

The chain carries TRBV5-1 and TRBJ1-2, with 12 bases lining up with TRBD1. V lost 3 bases and J lost 2; bases outside the gene matches: 11. The V gene's germline CDR1 is SGHRS and CDR2 YFSETQ. The CDR3 is made up of 18 amino acids. DNA of the CDR3: TGCGCCAGCAGCTACGAACCGGGACAGGGGGCGACGAACTATGGCTACACCTTC. Translation: CASSYEPGQGATNYGYTF.

This clone was observed a few times. V usage is TRBV7-2 and J usage is TRBJ2-5; TRBD2 might be the D (6 bases). Germline V gene data show CDR1 as SGHTA and CDR2 as FQGNSA. Trimming left V 1 base short and J 4 bases short, with 16 bases between. The CDR3 is 16 residues long. CDR3 DNA sequence: TGTGCCAGCAGCTTAGACGGGAGCGCGGTGGGAGAGACCCAGTACTTC. Protein product: CASSLDGSAVGETQYF. Variable domain in full (rest from reference TRBV7-2 and TRBJ2-5): GAGVSQSPSNKVTEKGKDVELRCDPISGHTALYWYRQSLGQGLEFLIYFQGNSAPDKSGLPSDRFSAERTGGSVSTLTIQRTQQEDSAVYLCASSLDGSAVGETQYFGPGTRLLVL.

Here the CDR3 reads CASSQDGWGANGYTF. CDR3 bases: TGCGCCAGCAGCCAAGATGGGTGGGGCGCGAATGGCTACACCTTC. V is TRBV4-1 and J is TRBJ1-2, with D possibly matching TRBD1 (5 bases). Germline V gene data show CDR1 as MGHRA and CDR2 as YSYEKL. Trimming removed 0 bases from V and 6 bases from J, with 14 bases in between. This CDR3 has 15 amino acids.

DNA of the CDR3: TGTGCCAGCAGCAAAGAGGTGGGTTGGAGCTCTGGAAACACCATATATTTT. Residues: CASSKEVGWSSGNTIYF. V is TRBV21-1 and J is TRBJ1-3. TRBV21-1 constitutes a pseudogene. The CDR3 covers 17 residues.

The V call is TRBV5-1, the J call TRBJ2-1, with 16 positions matching TRBD2. V was clipped by 4 bases and J by 2 bases; unmatched bases: 6. Germline V gene lookup returns CDR1 SGHRS and CDR2 YFSETQ. The CDR3 length is 18 residues. This CDR3 reads CASSRGLAGGITYNEQFF. The CDR3, as DNA: TGCGCCAGCAGCCGGGGACTAGCGGGGGGGATAACCTACAATGAGCAGTTCTTC.

The chain carries TRBV2 and TRBJ2-5, with 7 bases aligning to TRBD1. Germline V gives CDR1 SNHLY, CDR2 FYNNEI. Trimming cost V 1 base and J 7 bases; bases outside gene matches: 9. CDR3 length: 15 amino acids. The CDR3 sequence: CASSEEQGRAPTQYF. CDR3 DNA: TGTGCCAGCAGTGAAGAACAGGGGCGCGCCCCGACCCAGTACTTC. Using reference TRBV2 and TRBJ2-5 for the parts outside the CDR3, the full variable domain is EPEVTQTPSHQVTQMGQEVILRCVPISNHLYFYWYRQILGQKVEFLVSFYNNEISEKSEIFDDQFSVERPDGSNFTLKIRSTKLEDSAMYFCASSEEQGRAPTQYFGPGTRLLVL.

CDR3 region: CASSTAVSSYNEQFF. The CDR3 bases are TGTGCCAGCAGCACAGCGGTAAGCTCCTACAATGAGCAGTTCTTC. The V call is TRBV7-9, the J call TRBJ2-1; weak D call: TRBD2 (5 bases). The CDR3 covers 15 residues. Germline CDR1 SEHNR, CDR2 FQNEAQ (reference sequence). V lost 5 bases, J lost 0 bases, and 11 bases lay in between.

The chain uses TRBV2 and TRBJ2-5; possible D gene TRBD2, 5 bases. Judging by the DNA end, TRBJ2-7 fits better; the J call may be wrong. This CDR3 is built from 14 residues. Germline V gives CDR1 SNHLY, CDR2 FYNNEI. The CDR3 loop is CASGVARDIYEQYF. The DNA for the CDR3 is TGTGCCAGCGGGGTGGCTCGGGATATATACGAGCAGTACTTC.